This T cell receptor (beta chain) appears in the sequencing data of a study of cytomegalovirus exposure and HLA in healthy donors. Measured with immunoSEQ multiplex PCR; TCRdb has only the in-frame clones, and not every one. The sample has some 140,000 clones, 85% to 90% seen once. Germline values: CDR1 SGHNT, CDR2 YYREEE (reference sequence). Losses at the gene ends were 4 bases for V and 8 bases for J; bases not matched to a gene: 8. This CDR3 has 15 amino acids. Study-wide results and limits: Both high specificity and high sensitivity reportedly marked the classifier's diagnosis of cytomegalovirus status. The dataset shows that most TCR sequences were rare, while some public TCRs occurred in many donors.

On this clone itself: Its matching antigen is unknown.

Separate from the roughly 670-subject first cohort, the roughly 120-subject validation cohort was the one that the donors belonged to. The rearrangement joins TRBV5-4 to TRBJ2-2; TRBD1 agrees at 10 bases. The sequence was obtained from a man younger than 35 in good health and CMV-seronegative. Sequencing input: PBMCs. The CDR3 coding sequence is TGTGCCAGCAGCGGGACCGGGACAGGGGTGGGGGAGCTGTTTTTT. Protein: CASSGTGTGVGELFF.